Given below is one TCR beta chain in context. Its target is not known. Germline V gives CDR1 KGHSH, CDR2 LQKENI. The V and J ends lost 3 bases and 7 bases respectively, with 7 bases between them. This CDR3 is 13 amino acids long. The primer mix had 60 Vbeta and 13 Jbeta primers. Sequenced by immunoSEQ multiplex PCR; TCRdb stores in-frame clones only, minus some. The sample holds 70,000 to 90,000 clones, under 80% seen once. The data are from a study of cytomegalovirus exposure and HLA in healthy donors. Study-level findings and limits: An analysis done earlier found most TCR beta V segments productive about 87% or about 30% of the time.

The source is a man aged 55-75 years in good health and CMV-seropositive. The J gene is TRBJ1-6, the V gene TRBV18; D not certain. The sample consisted of PBMCs. The CDR3, as DNA: TGTGCCAGCTCACCGAAGGAGAATTCACCCCTCCACTTT. Its protein product is CASSPKENSPLHF.